Below, 3 T cell receptor beta chains from the same sample are listed, as sequenced in a study of cytomegalovirus exposure and HLA in healthy donors. Repertoires were generated with immunoSEQ multiplex PCR, while TCRdb's copy carries only in-frame clones and drops some. The table records a few hundred thousand clones, approximately 88% of them present only once. Material: PBMCs. The origin of the receptors is a man in his thirties or forties in good health and CMV-seronegative.

The chain recombines TRBV9 with TRBJ1-2, with D unresolved. Looked up from germline, CDR1 is SGDLS and CDR2 is YYNGEE. This CDR3 is 13 amino acids long. The V end lost 4 bases, the J end lost 4 bases, and 11 bases lay between the germline ends. The CDR3 DNA sequence: TGTGCCAGCAGCCCCCGGGGAGTCTATGGCTACACCTTC. This codes for CASSPRGVYGYTF.

The genes are TRBV11-2 and TRBJ1-6, with TRBD1 matching over 7 bases. The CDR3 length is 17 residues. Trimming removed 2 bases from V and 1 base from J; junction bases left unmatched: 5. The germline gives CDR1 SGHAT, CDR2 FQNNGV. CDR3 nucleotides: TGTGCCAGCAGCTTACAGGGGGTCGGGTCCTATAATTCACCCCTCCACTTT. Translation: CASSLQGVGSYNSPLHF.

V usage is TRBV16 and J usage is TRBJ1-2; 7 bases map to TRBD1. The CDR3 is 16 residues long. Germline loops: CDR1 KGHSY, CDR2 FQNENV. The V gene end was trimmed by 0 bases and the J gene end by 6 bases; junction bases not matched to a gene: 10. The CDR3 sequence: CASSQSGGTGVHGYTF. The CDR3 DNA sequence: TGTGCCAGCAGCCAATCGGGGGGAACAGGGGTGCATGGCTACACCTTC.